These T cell receptor beta chains were read from a single sample in a study of monozygotic twins with cystic fibrosis. The table came from immunoSEQ multiplex PCR; TCRdb's copy has only in-frame clones and leaves some out. This table has about 11,000 clones, 95% to 97% appearing once. The material sequenced was blood. The origin of the receptors is a boy aged 5-17 years with cystic fibrosis. Each CDR3 is given with its conserved first and last residue. Each record gives: clone size, D gene, V gene, J gene, CDR3 DNA, CDR3 protein. A D gene is named only where the DNA matches it firmly. Only part of the rows carry a size: once, few, many, or a class if the clone is expanded.

.,.,TRBV11-2,TRBJ1-6,TGTGCCAGCAGCTTAGCTCCTCTAGGCAATTCACCCCTCCACTTT,CASSLAPLGNSPLHF
.,.,TRBV30,TRBJ1-1,TGTGCCTGGATTTTGGACCAGAACACTGAAGCTTTCTTT,CAWILDQNTEAFF
.,.,TRBV30,TRBJ2-3,TGTGCCTGGAGTGTCGTTAAGGAGAGGGGCACAGATACGCAGTATTTT,CAWSVVKERGTDTQYF
once,TRBD2,TRBV9,TRBJ2-1,TGTGCCAGCAACGAGGGACTAGCGGGAGACAATGAGCAGTTCTTC,CASNEGLAGDNEQFF
.,.,TRBV6-6,TRBJ1-6,TGTGCCAGTCGAGGACAGAATAATTCACCCCTCCACTTT,CASRGQNNSPLHF
.,.,TRBV11-2,TRBJ1-1,TGTGCCAGCAGCTTAGTGAGGACGGAAGCTTTCTTT,CASSLVRTEAFF
.,.,TRBV2,TRBJ1-5,TGTGCCAGCTCAACCCGGGGTACGTGGCATTTT,CASSTRGTWHF
.,TRBD2,TRBV7-6,TRBJ2-2,TGTGCCAGCAGCTCGATCCCACTGGGGGGGATTAACACCGGGGAGCTGTTTTTT,CASSSIPLGGINTGELFF
.,.,TRBV6-6,TRBJ1-1,TGTGCCAGCAGTTACTCGGAAAACACTGAAGCTTTCTTT,CASSYSENTEAFF
once,TRBD1,TRBV27,TRBJ2-6,TGTGCCAGCAGTCGGGACAGGGGCCCTGGGGCCAACGTCCTGACTTTC,CASSRDRGPGANVLTF
.,.,TRBV9,TRBJ1-1,TGTGCCAGCAGCGTAGGGCCAGACATGAACACTGAAGCTTTCTTT,CASSVGPDMNTEAFF
once,TRBD1,TRBV5-4,TRBJ2-2,TGTGCCAGCAACAAAGGGGGCGCAAAATCCGGGGAGCTGTTTTTT,CASNKGGAKSGELFF
once,.,TRBV19,TRBJ2-7,TGTGCCAGTAGTCCCCCGGGACCGGTATACGAGCAGTACTTC,CASSPPGPVYEQYF
.,.,TRBV6-8,TRBJ2-7,TGTGCCAGCGGAGGGGGAATCTACGAGCAGTACTTC,CASGGGIYEQYF
.,.,TRBV2,TRBJ1-1,TGTGCCAGCAGGCTAACCGGGACACCAAACACTGAAGCTTTCTTT,CASRLTGTPNTEAFF
.,.,TRBV7-8,TRBJ2-7,TGTGCCAGCAGCTCTAGACCCTACGAGCAGTACTTC,CASSSRPYEQYF
once,.,TRBV27,TRBJ1-1,TGTGCCAGCAGTCCACACCCGAGGGGCTTTATGGTGAACACTGAAGCTTTCTTT,CASSPHPRGFMVNTEAFF
.,.,TRBV5-4,TRBJ1-6,TGTGCCAGCAGCGCAAGCCGGCAGAGCTCCTATAATTCACCCCTCCACTTT,CASSASRQSSYNSPLHF